The present T cell receptor beta chain was sequenced within a study of T cells in Graves' hyperthyroidism and ophthalmopathy. The wider study: Initial diagnosis, before any treatment, was when peripheral blood was collected. General study points: Most thyroid-expanded clonotypes above 0.001 were also found in blood.

RNA transcripts provided the source from which TCR beta CDR3 regions were amplified. RT-PCR in the first round (using the HTBI primer set) targeted the TCR CDR3. MiXCR, applied by TCRdb to the multiplex PCR reads, yields one record per CDR3 protein. The sample shows about 370,000 distinct CDR3 sequences, 12% to 15% of them seen only once. Germline V lookup: CDR1 SGHNT, CDR2 YENEEA. V dropped 0 bases and J dropped 5 bases, with 11 bases sitting between them. The CDR3 extends over 14 amino acids. The study left out patients who had uncontrolled infection, other autoimmune disease, pregnancy or lactation. Over 9 ml of fresh peripheral blood supplied the PBMCs. In its sample, this clonotype was seen many times. Its antigen is not known.

The J gene is TRBJ2-7, the V gene TRBV11-3; possible D gene TRBD2, 6 bases. Sequencing was carried out using blood. This clonotype was obtained from a woman aged 55 to 70 with Graves' ophthalmopathy. CDR3 nucleotide sequence: TGTGCCAGCAGCTTAGACGGGACTGGGGACGAGCAGTACTTC. Translated, it gives CASSLDGTGDEQYF.